The entry below describes one T cell receptor (beta chain). No antigen is known for it. These data originate in a study of cytomegalovirus exposure and HLA in healthy donors. TCRdb's table, derived via immunoSEQ multiplex PCR, lists solely in-frame clones and lacks some. The table includes about 74,000 clones, around 94% detected once. Looked up from germline, CDR1 is SGDLS and CDR2 is YYNGEE. Trimming at V came to 0 bases and at J to 10 bases, leaving 14 bases not matched to a gene. The CDR3 has 17 residues. Study findings and constraints: The study found most TCR sequences rare, yet found some public TCRs in many donors.

V is TRBV9 and J is TRBJ2-1, with 9 bases fitting TRBD2. The sequencing sample was made of PBMCs. This sequence was found in a man aged 18-30 years in good health and CMV-seropositive. CDR3 DNA sequence: TGTGCCAGCAGCGTAGCCCAGGGTAGCGGGAGTGTTTGGGAGCAGTTCTTC. This codes for CASSVAQGSGSVWEQFF.